This T cell receptor beta chain originates from a study of shared clonotypes between healthy human individuals. Study as a whole: CD4 naive and CD4 memory each took three plates per donor, while CD8 naive took two and CD8 memory one.

Germline V gene sequence: CDR1 MNHNY, CDR2 SVGAGI (reference sequence). There are 13 residues in the CDR3. V was cut by 6 bases and J by 1 base, with 10 bases left in between. Once extracted for a subset, genomic DNA was divided evenly among several immunoSEQ plates. The input for sorted-subset replicate PCRs was around 0.2 ug DNA, 25,000 to 35,000 T cell genomes. Method: immunoSEQ multiplex PCR; TCRdb's copy keeps in-frame clones and lacks some. The sample shows over a million clones, 70% to 80% of them seen only once. This chain uses TRBV6-6 with TRBJ2-7, with a tentative D call TRBD1 (5 bases). This clonotype was sampled from a man between 18 and 29 years old in good health. The sample taken for sequencing was memory CD4+ T cells sorted from blood. Specified subset: CD45RA-negative fraction. This CDR3 is CASRTTASYEQYF. The CDR3 nucleotides are TGTGCCAGCAGAACGACAGCTTCCTACGAGCAGTACTTC.